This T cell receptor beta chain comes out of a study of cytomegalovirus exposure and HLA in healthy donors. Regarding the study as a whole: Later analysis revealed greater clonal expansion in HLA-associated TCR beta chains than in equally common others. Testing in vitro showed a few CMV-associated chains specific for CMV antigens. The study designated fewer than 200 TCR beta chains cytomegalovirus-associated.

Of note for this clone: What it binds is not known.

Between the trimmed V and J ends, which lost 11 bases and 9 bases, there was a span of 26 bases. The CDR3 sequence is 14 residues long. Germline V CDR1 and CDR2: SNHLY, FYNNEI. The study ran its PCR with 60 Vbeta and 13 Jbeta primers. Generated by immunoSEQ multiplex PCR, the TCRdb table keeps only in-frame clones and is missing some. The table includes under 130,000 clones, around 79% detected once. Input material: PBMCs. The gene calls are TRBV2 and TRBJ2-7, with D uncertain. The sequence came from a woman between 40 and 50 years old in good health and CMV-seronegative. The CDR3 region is CASMPQPLTSRQYF. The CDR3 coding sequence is TGTGCCTCCATGCCTCAACCTCTAACGAGTAGGCAGTACTTC.